The 17 T cell receptor beta chains presented below share a single source sample, sequenced in a study of T cell responses to AZD1222 COVID-19 vaccine. Measured with immunoSEQ multiplex PCR; TCRdb has only the in-frame clones, and not every one. The sample lists 70,000 to 95,000 clones, around 87% occurring once. Sequencing used peripheral blood, obtained on day 0 of MenACWY control vaccination. All receptors derive from an adult in good health.

The chain employs TRBV20-1 and TRBJ2-4, with a tentative D call TRBD2 (5 bases). Trimming removed 3 bases at V and 2 bases at J, with 8 bases between. The CDR3 consists of 13 residues. Germline CDR1 reads DFQATT; CDR2 reads SNEGSKA (reference sequence). CDR3 coding DNA: TGCAGTGCTAGTCCGGGGTCCAAAAACATTCAGTACTTC. Translation: CSASPGSKNIQYF.

The chain is built from TRBV9 and TRBJ1-2; D is unclear. Germline CDR1 SGDLS, CDR2 YYNGEE. V was pared by 0 bases and J by 8 bases, with 8 bases between. This CDR3 spans 12 amino acids. The CDR3 DNA reads TGTGCCAGCAGCGTAGGAATGCGGGGCTACACCTTC. This encodes CASSVGMRGYTF.

The rearrangement links TRBV11-3 to TRBJ1-5; D is unclear. Germline CDR1 SGHNT, CDR2 YENEEA. CDR3 length: 15 amino acids. Trimming removed 0 bases from V and 4 bases from J, with 10 bases in between. The CDR3 is CASSLESGPNQPQHF. In DNA form, the CDR3 reads TGTGCCAGCAGCTTAGAAAGTGGACCGAATCAGCCCCAGCATTTT.

The V gene is TRBV6-5, the J gene TRBJ2-7; D is tentatively TRBD1 or TRBD2 (5 bases each). Germline lookup yields CDR1 MNHEY and CDR2 SVGAGI. The CDR3 has 16 amino acids. Trimming removed 0 bases at V and 1 base at J, with 13 bases between. The CDR3 loop reads CASSYSMSGTSYEQYF. The CDR3 DNA follows: TGTGCCAGCAGTTACTCGATGTCGGGGACGTCCTACGAGCAGTACTTC.

This clone has a single count. The chain links TRBV11-2 to TRBJ2-3; 14 bases are a match to TRBD2. CDR3 length: 16 residues. CDR1 and CDR2 from the germline V gene are SGHAT and FQNNGV. Germline trimming cut 4 bases from V and 6 bases from J; bases unmatched to any gene: 6. The CDR3 sequence is CASSSGLAGAGDTQYF. The DNA of the CDR3 is TGTGCCAGCAGCTCGGGACTAGCGGGAGCGGGGGATACGCAGTATTTT.

The V call is TRBV20-1, the J call TRBJ1-1, with TRBD1 matching 7 bases. CDR1 and CDR2 (germline): DFQATT, SNEGSKA (reference sequence). V trimming: 3 bases; J trimming: 0 bases; junction bases outside the gene matches: 7. The CDR3 contains 15 residues. CDR3 amino acids: CSASRPDRLNTEAFF. As DNA, the CDR3 is TGCAGTGCTAGTCGGCCGGACAGGCTGAACACTGAAGCTTTCTTT.

The rearrangement uses TRBV20-1 and TRBJ1-5; D is perhaps TRBD1 (6 bases). There are 11 residues in the CDR3. V dropped 6 bases and J dropped 11 bases, with 14 bases sitting between them. Per the germline V gene, CDR1 is DFQATT and CDR2 is SNEGSKA (reference sequence). CDR3 sequence: CSANPPGAQHF. CDR3 in DNA: TGCAGTGCCAATCCCCCAGGGGCCCAGCATTTT.

J is TRBJ2-7 and V is TRBV12-5; 7 nucleotides agree with TRBD1. The J segment lost 5 bases and the V segment lost 5 bases, leaving 9 bases of the junction unmatched. Germline CDR1 LGHNT, CDR2 FRNRAP. The CDR3 covers 14 residues. The CDR3, as DNA: TGTGCTAGTGGTCGCGGACAGGACCCCCACGAGCAGTACTTC. Translation gives CASGRGQDPHEQYF.

The chain couples TRBV5-5 to TRBJ2-7, with D perhaps assigned TRBD1 or TRBD2 (5 bases each). The CDR3 length is 15 residues. Germline CDR1 SGHKS, CDR2 YYEKEE (reference sequence). Between the trimmed V and J ends, which lost 3 bases and 3 bases, there was a span of 16 bases. The CDR3 nucleotides read TGTGCCAGCAGCTGGGGCACAGTGAGGGGCTACGAGCAGTACTTC. Protein: CASSWGTVRGYEQYF.

The chain couples TRBV6-1 to TRBJ2-3; unclear D gene. Germline V gene data show CDR1 as MNHNS and CDR2 as SASEGT. The length of the CDR3 is 14 residues. Deletions cut 0 bases from V and 3 bases from J, with 7 bases between. The CDR3 nucleotides read TGTGCCAGCAGTGAAGCTGGGCAAACAGATACGCAGTATTTT. It yields the protein CASSEAGQTDTQYF.

A few counts support this clone. The chain combines TRBV9 with TRBJ1-2; D gene uncertain. CDR1 is SGDLS, CDR2 YYNGEE, per germline. This CDR3 is 16 amino acids long. Trimming removed 4 bases at V and 1 base at J, with 17 bases between. The CDR3 DNA reads as TGTGCCAGCAGCCCAGGAGCCCTTGACTTTAACTATGGCTACACCTTC. This encodes CASSPGALDFNYGYTF.

J is TRBJ2-3 and V is TRBV10-1; D perhaps matches TRBD1 (6 bases). Germline lookup yields CDR1 WNHNN and CDR2 SYGVQD (reference sequence). V lost 2 bases and J lost 4, with 16 bases in between. This CDR3 spans 16 amino acids. CDR3 amino acids: CASSEAGQLRADTQYF. The CDR3 nucleotides read TGCGCCAGCAGTGAGGCCGGACAGCTACGTGCAGATACGCAGTATTTT.

This clone was picked up one time. V and J are TRBV28 and TRBJ2-1; D might be TRBD1 or TRBD2, each matching 6 bases. The V gene lost 4 bases and the J gene lost 2 bases, with 18 bases spanning the gap. CDR3 length equals 17 residues. Germline CDR1 MDHEN, CDR2 SYDVKM. This CDR3 is CASSSGAGDLAYNEQFF. DNA of the CDR3: TGTGCCAGCAGTTCGGGGGCTGGGGACTTAGCCTACAATGAGCAGTTCTTC.

This chain connects TRBV10-1 to TRBJ2-7; TRBD2 agrees at 12 bases. V lost 5 bases to trimming and J lost 7 bases; unmatched junction nucleotides: 9. Germline V gene data show CDR1 as WNHNN and CDR2 as SYGVQD (reference sequence). CDR3 length equals 15 residues. CDR3 region: CASSPRLAGADEQYF. The DNA for the CDR3 is TGCGCCAGCAGTCCTCGACTAGCGGGAGCGGATGAGCAGTACTTC.

The V and J genes are TRBV6-2 or TRBV6-3 and TRBJ1-1; D is unresolved. Germline V gives CDR1 MNHEY, CDR2 SVGEGT. There are 14 residues in the CDR3. V lost 3 bases and J lost 1, with 9 bases in between. CDR3 nucleotides: TGTGCCAGCAGTTATGGTGGCAGGAACACTGAAGCTTTCTTT. This sequence encodes CASSYGGRNTEAFF.

The chain is built from TRBV7-9 and TRBJ2-5; D not certain. V lost 2 bases and J lost 4, with 11 bases in between. This CDR3 contains 14 residues. Germline V gives CDR1 SEHNR, CDR2 FQNEAQ (reference sequence). Here the CDR3 reads CASSLRLDRETQYF. DNA of the CDR3: TGTGCCAGCAGCTTAAGGCTAGATCGAGAGACCCAGTACTTC.

This chain connects TRBV27 to TRBJ2-7, with D possibly TRBD1 on 6 matching bases. V shed 8 bases and J shed 2 bases, with 13 bases lying between them. The V gene's germline CDR1 is MNHEY and CDR2 SMNVEV (reference sequence). This CDR3 has 13 amino acids. The CDR3 nucleotides read TGTGCCAGCGGAAGAGAGGGGGCCTACGAGCAGTACTTC. Amino acid sequence: CASGREGAYEQYF.